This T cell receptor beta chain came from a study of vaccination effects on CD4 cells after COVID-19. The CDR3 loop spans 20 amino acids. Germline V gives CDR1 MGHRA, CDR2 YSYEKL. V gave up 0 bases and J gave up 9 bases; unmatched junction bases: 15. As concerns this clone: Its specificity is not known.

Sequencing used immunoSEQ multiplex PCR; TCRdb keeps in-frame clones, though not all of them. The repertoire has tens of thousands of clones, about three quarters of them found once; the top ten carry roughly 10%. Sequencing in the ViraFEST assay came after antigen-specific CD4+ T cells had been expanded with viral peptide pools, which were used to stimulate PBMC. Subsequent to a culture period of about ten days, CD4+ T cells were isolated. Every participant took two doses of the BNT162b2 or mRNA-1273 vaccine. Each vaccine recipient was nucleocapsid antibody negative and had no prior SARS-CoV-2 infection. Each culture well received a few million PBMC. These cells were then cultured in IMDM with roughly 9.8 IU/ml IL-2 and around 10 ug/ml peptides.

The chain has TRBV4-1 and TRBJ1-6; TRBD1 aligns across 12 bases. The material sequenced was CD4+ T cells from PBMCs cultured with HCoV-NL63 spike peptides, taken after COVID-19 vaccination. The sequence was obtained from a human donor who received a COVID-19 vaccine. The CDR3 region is CASSQDGRGQGAVMSSPLHF. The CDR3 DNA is TGCGCCAGCAGCCAAGATGGGAGGGGACAGGGGGCGGTTATGAGTTCACCCCTCCACTTT.